The T cell receptor beta chain under discussion was sequenced for a study of T-cell reconstitution after alpha-beta-depleted transplantation in children. With 7 bases removed from V and 3 bases from J, the gap between germline ends came to 14 bases. This CDR3 region has 13 residues. Germline V gene lookup returns CDR1 DFQATT and CDR2 SNEGSKA (reference sequence). Preparation of the TCRbeta library was carried out with unique molecular identifiers. A single record per CDR3 protein comes from TCRdb applying MiXCR to the PCR reads. The sample records hundreds of thousands of distinct CDR3 sequences, over 10% being singletons. This clonotype has a handful of counts.

This material consisted of PBMCs, taken before TCRalphabeta/CD19-depleted stem cell transplant. The clonotype comes from a girl aged 2 to 9 with congenital amegakaryocytic thrombocytopenia, due to receive a stem cell transplant. This rearrangement joins TRBV20-1 to TRBJ2-3; D is unclear. The CDR3 reads CSVPTHRTDTQYF. CDR3 DNA: TGCAGTGTTCCGACACATAGAACAGATACGCAGTATTTT.